This entry lists 21 T cell receptor beta chains sequenced from one sample in a study of OX40 agonist ivuxolimab in advanced cancers. TCRdb's copy holds only in-frame clones and misses some; the assay was immunoSEQ multiplex PCR. This sample has 60,000 to 85,000 clones, with over 70% found just once. The sample was CD4+ or CD8+ T cells sorted from blood, taken in a trial of the OX40 agonist ivuxolimab. These receptors all stem from an adult with an advanced solid tumor such as melanoma, head and neck, liver or kidney cancer.

This clone showed up just a few times. The genes are TRBV10-3 and TRBJ2-7, with 9 bases that match TRBD1. After removal of 5 bases from V and 6 bases from J, the junction contained 8 bases not matched to a gene. This CDR3 contains 14 residues. Per the germline V gene, CDR1 is ENHRY and CDR2 is SYGVKD. CDR3 loop: CAISTGTGLPEQYF. The CDR3 region has the DNA TGTGCCATCAGTACCGGGACAGGGCTCCCCGAGCAGTACTTC.

The chain couples TRBV7-8 to TRBJ1-5; weak D call: TRBD1 (6 bases). Germline V gene lookup returns CDR1 SGHVS and CDR2 FQNEAQ. The length of the CDR3 is 17 residues. With 1 base removed from V and 0 bases from J, the gap between germline ends came to 13 bases. The CDR3 region is CASSLGRGFRSNQPQHF. CDR3 in DNA: TGTGCCAGCAGCTTAGGCAGGGGTTTCCGTAGCAATCAGCCCCAGCATTTT. Using reference TRBV7-8 and TRBJ1-5 for the parts outside the CDR3, the full variable domain is GAGVSQSPRYKVAKRGQDVALRCDPISGHVSLFWYQQALGQGPEFLTYFQNEAQLDKSGLPSDRFFAERPEGSVSTLKIQRTQQEDSAVYLCASSLGRGFRSNQPQHFGDGTRLSIL.

The V gene is TRBV18, the J gene TRBJ1-3; D is possibly TRBD1 (5 bases). Deletions cut 3 bases from V and 0 bases from J, with 12 bases between. CDR1 is KGHSH and CDR2 is LQKENI in the germline V gene. The CDR3 contains 16 residues. CDR3 bases: TGTGCCAGCTCACCCTCCGGGACTTACTCTGGAAACACCATATATTTT. Its translation: CASSPSGTYSGNTIYF.

The V gene is TRBV2, the J gene TRBJ1-6, with 8 bases identical to TRBD1. Trimming took 1 base from V and 7 from J; bases not matched to a gene: 3. This CDR3 is 15 amino acids long. Germline CDR1 is SNHLY and CDR2 is FYNNEI. The CDR3 DNA follows: TGTGCCAGCAGTGAAGTAGGACAGGGCAATTCACCCCTCCACTTT. This encodes CASSEVGQGNSPLHF.

This clone was seen a handful of times. J is TRBJ1-2 and V is TRBV30; 8 nucleotides match TRBD1. The length of the CDR3 is 14 residues. Germline CDR1 GTSNPN, CDR2 SVGIG (reference sequence). The CDR3 region has the DNA TGTGCTACTAATTCACTAAGGACAGGGACTGGCTACACCTTC. This codes for CATNSLRTGTGYTF.

The chain combines TRBV27 with TRBJ2-3; 7 bases are shared with TRBD2. The CDR3 spans 17 residues. With 6 bases clipped from V and 2 bases from J, the junction kept 14 bases outside the gene matches. Germline V gene sequence: CDR1 MNHEY, CDR2 SMNVEV (reference sequence). In nucleotides, the CDR3 is TGTGCCAGCAGGGCCCTAGCGGTGTGGGGGTCCACAGATACGCAGTATTTT. It codes for CASRALAVWGSTDTQYF.

The chain is built from TRBV6-5 and TRBJ2-2; D may be TRBD1 or TRBD2 (5 bases each). Trimming removed 8 bases at V and 7 bases at J, with 8 bases between. Germline V lookup: CDR1 MNHEY, CDR2 SVGAGI. This CDR3 has 11 amino acids. The CDR3 nucleotides read TGTGCCAGCCGGGACGGCGGGGAGCTGTTTTTT. Translation gives CASRDGGELFF.

This chain joins TRBV27 and TRBJ1-2; D perhaps matches TRBD1 (6 bases). This CDR3 spans 17 amino acids. The germline CDR1 and CDR2 sequences are MNHEY and SMNVEV (reference sequence). The V and J ends lost 0 bases and 1 base respectively, with 15 bases between them. The CDR3 sequence: CASSLSNAGAFNYGYTF. Here the CDR3 DNA reads TGTGCCAGCAGTTTATCGAACGCGGGGGCGTTTAACTATGGCTACACCTTC.

The rearrangement links TRBV12-5 to TRBJ2-1, with TRBD2 identical over 8 bases. The V gene's germline CDR1 is LGHNT and CDR2 FRNRAP. The CDR3 has 14 residues. The junction had 2 bases not matched to a gene; V was cut back by 3 bases and J by 4 bases. The CDR3 DNA reads as TGTGCTAGTGGTTTAGCGGGGGATTACAATGAGCAGTTCTTC. Translated: CASGLAGDYNEQFF.

This rearrangement joins TRBV30 to TRBJ1-3, with D tentatively TRBD1 (5 bases). CDR1 and CDR2 from the germline V gene are GTSNPN and SVGIG (reference sequence). The V end was cut by 0 bases, the J end by 0 bases, with 12 bases between. The CDR3 is 16 amino acids. The CDR3 DNA follows: TGTGCCTGGAGTGTAGGGGCAGTATACTCTGGAAACACCATATATTTT. It specifies CAWSVGAVYSGNTIYF. Full variable domain (missing parts from reference TRBV30 and TRBJ1-3): SQTIHQWPATLVQPVGSPLSLECTVEGTSNPNLYWYRQAAGRGLQLLFYSVGIGQISSEVPQNLSASRPQDRQFILSSKKLLLSDSGFYLCAWSVGAVYSGNTIYFGEGSWLTVV.

The rearrangement joins TRBV29-1 to TRBJ1-2, with D possibly matching TRBD1 (5 bases). The ends were cut back, 0 bases at V and 4 bases at J, with 9 bases in the middle. Germline-derived CDR1 and CDR2 are SQVTM and ANQGSEA. The CDR3 has 13 residues. The CDR3: CSVEDVTGYGYTF. As DNA, the CDR3 is TGCAGCGTTGAAGATGTTACAGGCTATGGCTACACCTTC.

The J gene is TRBJ2-3, the V gene TRBV27, with TRBD2 identical over 7 bases. Looked up from germline, CDR1 is MNHEY and CDR2 is SMNVEV (reference sequence). The CDR3 has 16 amino acids. V lost 4 bases, J lost 5 bases, and 12 bases stayed unmatched. In DNA form, the CDR3 reads TGTGCCAGCAGTTCAGAGCGGGGCCGAGGGAAAGATACGCAGTATTTT. It codes for CASSSERGRGKDTQYF.

This clone was picked up one time. The V call is TRBV6-6, the J call TRBJ1-5; tentatively, D is TRBD1 (5 bases). Germline CDR1 reads MNHNY; CDR2 reads SVGAGI (reference sequence). The CDR3 runs 14 residues. Deletions cut 4 bases from V and 5 bases from J, with 12 bases between. The chain's CDR3 is CASSLSGGDQPQHF. The CDR3, as DNA: TGTGCCAGCAGTTTAAGTGGAGGGGATCAGCCCCAGCATTTT.

The gene calls are TRBV7-2 and TRBJ1-6; D possibly corresponds to TRBD1 (5 bases). The ends were cut back, 0 bases at V and 2 bases at J, with 8 bases in the middle. The CDR3 runs 16 residues. Germline loops: CDR1 SGHTA, CDR2 FQGNSA. CDR3 DNA sequence: TGTGCCAGCAGCTTAGCGGGGGGGGCCTATAATTCACCCCTCCACTTT. Translation: CASSLAGGAYNSPLHF.

Here the CDR3 DNA reads TGTGCCAGCAGTGAAGGGTCTGGAAACACCATATATTTT. Protein sequence: CASSEGSGNTIYF. This chain connects TRBV2 to TRBJ1-3; D is ambiguous. Trimming left V 1 base short and J 1 base short, with 2 bases between. The V gene's germline CDR1 is SNHLY and CDR2 FYNNEI. The CDR3 length is 13 residues. The whole variable domain, filled in from reference TRBV2 and TRBJ1-3, reads EPEVTQTPSHQVTQMGQEVILRCVPISNHLYFYWYRQILGQKVEFLVSFYNNEISEKSEIFDDQFSVERPDGSNFTLKIRSTKLEDSAMYFCASSEGSGNTIYFGEGSWLTVV.

The V and J genes are TRBV4-3 and TRBJ1-2; D gene ambiguous. There are 14 residues in the CDR3. Germline V gene sequence: CDR1 LGHNA, CDR2 YSLEER. V was trimmed by 2 bases and J by 3 bases, leaving 10 bases between them. The CDR3 region is CASSQLIRDYGYTF. The CDR3 nucleotides are TGCGCCAGCAGCCAATTAATCAGAGACTATGGCTACACCTTC.

The chain combines TRBV6-5 with TRBJ1-6, with D possibly being TRBD1 (6 bases). Trimming stripped 6 bases from V and 7 bases from J, with 16 bases between. The CDR3 length is 15 residues. Germline values: CDR1 MNHEY, CDR2 SVGAGI. This CDR3 reads CASRSNPTGNSPLHF. The CDR3 nucleotides are TGTGCCAGCAGGTCGAATCCCACAGGGAATTCACCCCTCCACTTT.

The chain recombines TRBV6-5 with TRBJ2-2; no definite D call. Germline assignment: CDR1 MNHEY and CDR2 SVGAGI. V gave up 6 bases and J gave up 8 bases, with 10 bases separating them. CDR3 length equals 12 residues. Written as DNA, the CDR3 is TGTGCCAGCAGCCGATCACTTGGGGAGCTGTTTTTT. Translated, it gives CASSRSLGELFF.

This clone was picked up one time. V is TRBV18 and J is TRBJ1-1; D gene uncertain. Trimming shortened V by 6 bases and J by 11 bases, and 22 bases separated the two germline ends. Germline CDR1 KGHSH, CDR2 LQKENI. This CDR3 is 14 amino acids long. The CDR3 region is CASSSDIPTEWAFF. Here the CDR3 DNA reads TGTGCCAGCTCGTCTGACATACCCACTGAATGGGCTTTCTTT.

The CDR3 is CASSLGQGGASEKLFF. In nucleotides, the CDR3 is TGTGCCAGCAGCTTGGGACAGGGGGGTGCAAGTGAAAAACTGTTTTTT. The chain couples TRBV5-8 to TRBJ1-4; 9 bases align to TRBD1. The CDR3 is 16 amino acids. V was pared by 0 bases and J by 7 bases, with 7 bases of the junction left unmatched. Germline-derived CDR1 and CDR2 are SGHTS and YDEGEE.

This chain links TRBV7-8 with TRBJ2-1; D might be TRBD1 (7 bases). Germline-derived CDR1 and CDR2 are SGHVS and FQNEAQ. CDR3 length: 15 amino acids. V shed 5 bases and J shed 7 bases, with 18 bases lying between them. The CDR3 sequence is CASSPGTSRGNEQFF. As DNA, the CDR3 is TGTGCCAGCAGCCCTGGGACTTCCAGGGGGAATGAGCAGTTCTTC.